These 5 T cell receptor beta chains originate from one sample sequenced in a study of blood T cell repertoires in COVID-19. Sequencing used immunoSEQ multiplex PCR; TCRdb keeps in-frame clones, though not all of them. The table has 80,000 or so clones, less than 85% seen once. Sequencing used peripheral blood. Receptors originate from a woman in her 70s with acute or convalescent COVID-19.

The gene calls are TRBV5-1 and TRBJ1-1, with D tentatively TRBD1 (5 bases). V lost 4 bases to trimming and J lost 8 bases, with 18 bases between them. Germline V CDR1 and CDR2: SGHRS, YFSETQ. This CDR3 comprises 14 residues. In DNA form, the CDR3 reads TGCGCCAGCAGCCTCGGGGAGGGGCCACTAGAAGCTTTCTTT. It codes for CASSLGEGPLEAFF.

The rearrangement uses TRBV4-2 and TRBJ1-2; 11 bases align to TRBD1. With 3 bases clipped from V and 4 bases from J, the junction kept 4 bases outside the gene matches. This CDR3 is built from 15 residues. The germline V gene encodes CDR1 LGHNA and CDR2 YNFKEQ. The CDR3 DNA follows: TGTGCCAGCAGCCAGGACAGGGGGCAACGCTATGGCTACACCTTC. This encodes CASSQDRGQRYGYTF.

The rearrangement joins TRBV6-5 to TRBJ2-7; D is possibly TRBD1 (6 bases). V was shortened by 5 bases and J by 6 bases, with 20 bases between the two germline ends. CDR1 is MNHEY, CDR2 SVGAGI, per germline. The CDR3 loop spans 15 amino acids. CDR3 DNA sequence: TGTGCCAGCAGTAATAACCGGCAGGGGACGACCGAGCAGTACTTC. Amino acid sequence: CASSNNRQGTTEQYF.

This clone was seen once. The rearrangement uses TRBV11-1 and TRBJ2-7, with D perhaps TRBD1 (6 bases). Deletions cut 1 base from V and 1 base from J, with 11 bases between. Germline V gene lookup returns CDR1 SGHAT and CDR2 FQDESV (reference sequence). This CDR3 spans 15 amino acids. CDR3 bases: TGTGCCAGCAGCTTAGACAGGGCCGGGTCCTACGAGCAGTACTTC. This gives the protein CASSLDRAGSYEQYF.

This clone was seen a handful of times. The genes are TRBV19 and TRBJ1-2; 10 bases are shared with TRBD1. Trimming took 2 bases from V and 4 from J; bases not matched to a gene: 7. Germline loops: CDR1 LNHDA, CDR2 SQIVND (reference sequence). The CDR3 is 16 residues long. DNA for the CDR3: TGTGCCAGTAGTATACCCGACAGGGGGCTCGTCTATGGCTACACCTTC. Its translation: CASSIPDRGLVYGYTF. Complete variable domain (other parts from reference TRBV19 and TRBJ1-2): DGGITQSPKYLFRKEGQNVTLSCEQNLNHDAMYWYRQDPGQGLRLIYYSQIVNDFQKGDIAEGYSVSREKKESFPLTVTSAQKNPTAFYLCASSIPDRGLVYGYTFGSGTRLTVV.